A single sample is the source of the 2 T cell receptor beta chains below, sequenced in a study of monozygotic twins with inflammatory bowel disease. Using the 5' RACE reads, TCRdb records one entry per CDR3 protein without DNA. There are 300,000 to 400,000 distinct CDR3 sequences in the sample, with around 2.6% held by the top ten. The specimen sequenced was blood. Source of these receptors: a human donor with ulcerative colitis or Crohn's disease, or a healthy co-twin of an affected twin (not recorded which).

The chain couples TRBV20-1 to TRBJ1-1; TCRdb's D call, TRBD1, is unchecked because there is no DNA. Germline CDR1 and CDR2: DFQATT and SNEGSKA (reference sequence). The CDR3 loop spans 14 amino acids. The chain's CDR3 is CSAREWGGNTEAFF.

V usage is TRBV18 and J usage is TRBJ1-6. The CDR3 has 17 residues. The germline CDR1 and CDR2 sequences are KGHSH and LQKENI. Here the CDR3 reads CASSPVVTSSYNSPLHF.